The 23 T cell receptor beta chains in this list originate from one sample, sequenced in a study of immune heterogeneity within non-small cell lung tumors. The template consisted of bulk tumor genomic DNA, with about 0.65 ug used per sample. Several biopsies per primary tumor, spaced far apart, were taken during surgery. These patients got curative surgery after being newly diagnosed with untreated non-small cell lung cancer. TCR beta CDR3 regions came from multiplex PCR with 32 forward V and 13 reverse J primers. TCRdb reprocessed the multiplex PCR reads via MiXCR and lists one record per CDR3 protein. The data hold under 4,000 distinct CDR3 sequences, with 52% observed a single time. The sequencing input was lung tumor tissue. The receptors originated from a man between 60 and 75 years old with non-small cell lung cancer.

This clonotype is categorized as medium-sized. The V and J genes are TRBV29-1 and TRBJ2-1; 8 nucleotides align to TRBD1. Germline V CDR1 and CDR2: SQVTM, ANQGSEA. The CDR3 extends over 14 amino acids. V was pared by 3 bases and J by 2 bases, with 3 bases of the junction left unmatched. CDR3 coding DNA: TGCAGCGTTGAGGACAGGGAAACCTACAATGAGCAGTTCTTC. This codes for CSVEDRETYNEQFF.

This clonotype appeared a few times. This clone may be a read error of a much larger clone one base away. The J gene is TRBJ2-2, the V gene TRBV7-9, with D possibly called TRBD1 or TRBD2 (7 bases each). Germline lookup yields CDR1 SEHNR and CDR2 FQNEAQ (reference sequence). This CDR3 region has 14 residues. DNA for the CDR3: TGTGCCAGCAGCTTAGCGACTAGCAGGGGGGAGCTGCTTTTT. This gives the protein CASSLATSRGELLF.

This clonotype was seen a few times. The chain joins TRBV20-1 to TRBJ2-1, with 8 bases identical to TRBD2. From germline, CDR1 is DFQATT and CDR2 SNEGSKA (reference sequence). This CDR3 is built from 15 residues. V gave up 4 bases and J gave up 2 bases; unmatched junction bases: 7. Written as DNA, the CDR3 is TGCAGTGCTATACCGGGACTAGAGGCCTACAATGAGCAGTTCTTC. Encoded protein: CSAIPGLEAYNEQFF.

This sequence joins TRBV20-1 and TRBJ2-7; the match to TRBD2 covers 7 bases. Trimming took 0 bases from V and 2 from J; bases not matched to a gene: 7. The germline CDR1 and CDR2 sequences are DFQATT and SNEGSKA (reference sequence). This CDR3 has 15 amino acids. The DNA for the CDR3 is TGCAGTGCTAGAGATCCGGGGGAGGGCCCCTACGAGCAGTACTTC. This sequence encodes CSARDPGEGPYEQYF.

The chain combines TRBV20-1 with TRBJ1-2; 7 bases agree with TRBD1. Unmatched junction bases numbered 5, after V lost 3 bases and J lost 4 bases. Germline-derived CDR1 and CDR2 are DFQATT and SNEGSKA (reference sequence). CDR3 size: 13 residues. The CDR3, as DNA: TGCAGTGCTAGTCCACAGGGGACCTATGGCTACACCTTC. This codes for CSASPQGTYGYTF.

In its sample, this clonotype is medium-sized. V gene TRBV5-1 combines with J gene TRBJ1-1; unclear D gene. The CDR3 is 13 amino acids. Trimming took off 4 bases at V and 9 bases at J, with 16 bases between the two ends. Germline assignment: CDR1 SGHRS and CDR2 YFSETQ. The CDR3 nucleotides are TGCGCCAGCAGCCCCGATCAGACCACCCAAGCTTTCTTT. This translates into CASSPDQTTQAFF.

The gene calls are TRBV7-2 and TRBJ1-1; 7 positions match TRBD1. This CDR3 spans 14 amino acids. V was pared by 5 bases and J by 1 base, with 4 bases of the junction left unmatched. Germline V gene data show CDR1 as SGHTA and CDR2 as FQGNSA. In DNA form, the CDR3 reads TGTGCCAGCAGCACCGGGACAGCGAACACTGAAGCTTTCTTT. Its protein is CASSTGTANTEAFF.

The J gene is TRBJ1-3, the V gene TRBV28, with unresolved D. This CDR3 comprises 14 residues. The V end was cut by 4 bases, the J end by 5 bases, with 12 bases between. Germline values: CDR1 MDHEN, CDR2 SYDVKM. The CDR3 region is CASSSREGRNTIYF. DNA for the CDR3: TGTGCCAGCAGTTCTAGGGAAGGAAGAAACACCATATATTTT.

There are a few counts of this clonotype. This chain uses TRBV20-1 with TRBJ2-1, with 7 bases lining up with TRBD1. Trimming removed 5 bases from V and 5 bases from J; junction bases left unmatched: 9. In germline, CDR1 is DFQATT, CDR2 SNEGSKA (reference sequence). The CDR3 has 14 amino acids. In DNA, the CDR3 is TGCAGTGCTCTAAATCGACAGGGCCACAATGAGCAGTTCTTC. Its translation is CSALNRQGHNEQFF.

The V and J genes are TRBV7-3 and TRBJ1-2; 10 bases map to TRBD1. Trimming cost V 6 bases and J 6 bases; bases outside gene matches: 4. This CDR3 is built from 13 residues. CDR1 and CDR2 (germline): SGHTA, FQGTGA. The chain's CDR3 is CASSGDRGNGYTF. DNA of the CDR3: TGTGCCAGCAGTGGGGACAGGGGTAATGGCTACACCTTC.

Within the sample, this clonotype is large. V and J are TRBV20-1 and TRBJ1-3; D remains ambiguous. The CDR3 sequence is 13 residues long. Trimming stripped 6 bases from V and 0 bases from J, with 9 bases between. Germline V gene lookup returns CDR1 DFQATT and CDR2 SNEGSKA (reference sequence). CDR3 DNA: TGCAGTGCCCCGAGCTTCTCTGGAAACACCATATATTTT. The encoded protein is CSAPSFSGNTIYF.

The rearrangement joins TRBV19 to TRBJ1-4, with D uncertain. V was cut by 3 bases and J by 8 bases, with 7 bases left in between. Germline loops: CDR1 LNHDA, CDR2 SQIVND (reference sequence). CDR3 length equals 12 residues. CDR3 in amino acids: CASSIFGEKLFF. The CDR3 nucleotides read TGTGCCAGTAGTATCTTTGGGGAAAAACTGTTTTTT.

In its sample, this clonotype ranks as medium-sized. This chain joins TRBV5-1 and TRBJ1-2; possibly TRBD1 for D (6 bases). This CDR3 contains 15 residues. V lost 3 bases, J lost 7 bases, and 19 bases lay in between. CDR1 SGHRS and CDR2 YFSETQ come from the germline V gene. CDR3 nucleotide sequence: TGCGCCAGCAGCTCCACCCTACAGGGTTTGACTGGCTACACCTTC. It specifies CASSSTLQGLTGYTF.

This clonotype was found a few times. A read error may be the cause here, since a much bigger clone is one base away. This chain uses TRBV4-1 with TRBJ2-7, with 7 bases identical to TRBD2. The germline gives CDR1 MGHRA, CDR2 YSYEKL. J lost 4 bases, V lost 4 bases, and 7 bases had no gene match. This CDR3 contains 14 residues. The CDR3 sequence: CASSRELGGYEQYF. The CDR3 nucleotides read TGCGCCAGCAGCCGAGAGTTGGGAGGGTACGAGCAGTACTTC.

As concerns this clonotype: A read error may explain this, as a much larger clone is one base away. The chain is built from TRBV25-1 and TRBJ1-2; D unclear. Per germline, CDR1 MGHDK and CDR2 SYGVNS. The CDR3 has 12 residues. Trimming stripped 5 bases from V and 0 bases from J, with 4 bases between. Here the CDR3 reads CASSLTNYGYTF. Written as DNA, the CDR3 is TGTGCCAGCAGTCTTACTAACTATGGCTACACCTTC.

This clonotype is termed medium-sized. V is TRBV4-1 and J is TRBJ2-2; D is perhaps TRBD2 (6 bases). Germline-derived CDR1 and CDR2 are MGHRA and YSYEKL. The CDR3 covers 15 residues. The V end was cut by 1 base, the J end by 6 bases, with 12 bases between. CDR3 protein: CASSQGDFRPGELFF. DNA for the CDR3: TGCGCCAGCAGCCAAGGGGACTTTCGCCCCGGGGAGCTGTTTTTT.

This clonotype is labeled as large. The chain joins TRBV30 to TRBJ1-1, with no clear D. CDR3 length: 14 residues. CDR1 is GTSNPN, CDR2 SVGIG, per germline (reference sequence). Trimming removed 1 base from V and 0 bases from J, with 9 bases in between. CDR3 coding DNA: TGTGCCTGGAGTGGAGGTCAGCTGAACACTGAAGCTTTCTTT. Translating gives CAWSGGQLNTEAFF.

Within the sample, this clonotype is medium-sized. The chain combines TRBV5-4 with TRBJ2-7; 16 bases are shared with TRBD2. Germline V CDR1 and CDR2: SGHNT, YYREEE (reference sequence). V shed 3 bases and J 6 bases; nucleotides not matched to a gene: 9. The CDR3 consists of 17 residues. The DNA of the CDR3 is TGTGCCAGCAGCTCGGGACTAGCGGGAGGGTCCCCCTCCGAGCAGTACTTC. This encodes CASSSGLAGGSPSEQYF.

This clonotype was picked up one time. The CDR3 protein is CAWSGSGEGFSYEQYF. The CDR3 DNA follows: TGTGCCTGGAGCGGGTCGGGGGAGGGGTTCAGCTACGAGCAGTACTTC. The chain joins TRBV30 to TRBJ2-7; 7 bases agree with TRBD2. CDR1 is GTSNPN and CDR2 is SVGIG in the germline V gene (reference sequence). CDR3 length: 16 residues. The V and J ends lost 3 bases and 3 bases, in that order; junction bases with no gene match: 14.

This clonotype was found many times. The chain couples TRBV20-1 to TRBJ2-4; no reliable D call. The germline V gene encodes CDR1 DFQATT and CDR2 SNEGSKA (reference sequence). The germline V and J ends were trimmed by 5 bases and 0 bases, with 11 bases remaining between them. CDR3 size: 14 residues. CDR3 coding DNA: TGCAGTGCTGAAGACTGGACAGCCAAAAACATTCAGTACTTC. Translating gives CSAEDWTAKNIQYF.

In its sample, this clonotype ranks as medium-sized. The rearrangement links TRBV10-3 to TRBJ2-5; D ambiguous. Per the germline V gene, CDR1 is ENHRY and CDR2 is SYGVKD. Trimming shortened V by 0 bases and J by 1 base, and 6 bases separated the two germline ends. The CDR3 length is 14 residues. The CDR3 loop reads CAISESPRQETQYF. Written as DNA, the CDR3 is TGTGCCATCAGTGAGTCTCCGCGCCAAGAGACCCAGTACTTC.

This clonotype is medium-sized (0.01 to 0.1%) in the sample. V gene TRBV5-6 combines with J gene TRBJ1-1; 8 nucleotides align to TRBD1. Germline CDR1 SGHDT, CDR2 YYEEEE. The length of the CDR3 is 13 residues. V lost 4 bases to trimming and J lost 4 bases; unmatched junction nucleotides: 3. CDR3 region: CASSRTGGTEAFF. The DNA of the CDR3 is TGTGCCAGCAGCCGCACAGGGGGCACTGAAGCTTTCTTT.

Only a few counts were recorded for this clonotype. This sequence joins TRBV7-9 and TRBJ2-1; 8 bases fit TRBD2. Unmatched junction bases numbered 6, after V lost 2 bases and J lost 9 bases. Germline CDR1 SEHNR, CDR2 FQNEAQ (reference sequence). This CDR3 comprises 14 residues. Written as DNA, the CDR3 is TGTGCCAGCAGCTTAAGCGGGAGATTAAGTGAGCAGTTCTTC. Protein product: CASSLSGRLSEQFF.